The sequence of this T cell receptor (beta chain) was determined in a study of T cell repertoires in cytomegalovirus infection. Study-level background: An indication of both CMV infection and matching HLA type came from public TCR beta signatures.

TCRdb re-called the reads through MiXCR, storing one row per CDR3 protein. This table holds fewer than 550,000 distinct CDR3 sequences, around 27% found once. General study points: The ex vivo response was dominated by HLA-C-restricted CMV-specific TCR beta clonotypes. Based on cumulative public TCR beta family frequency, carriers of CMV plus the relevant HLA were identified.

The CDR3 is made up of 16 amino acids. Germline V gene data show CDR1 as SEHNR and CDR2 as FQNEAQ (reference sequence). V lost 5 bases, J lost 3 bases, and 18 bases lay in between. This clonotype came up once. Its antigen is still unknown. This chain connects TRBV7-9 to TRBJ2-3; D might be TRBD1 (6 bases). The TCR originated in a human donor in good health (CMV status not recorded). Some clones in this sample may be carry-over from other donors' samples. Sequenced input: PBMCs. The CDR3 spells CASSPPGRGTTDTQYF. The CDR3 region has the DNA TGTGCCAGCAGCCCCCCCGGCAGGGGTACGACAGATACGCAGTATTTT.